This T cell receptor (beta chain) was identified during a study of OX40 agonist ivuxolimab in advanced cancers. As for the study in general: Across the patients, intravenous ivuxolimab was delivered every 2 weeks at 0.01 to 10 mg/kg. A mean age of around 60 years, range about 20 to 85, was recorded, and over 65% were male. A history of anti-PD-1, anti-PD-L1 or anti-CTLA-4 therapy was acceptable, and roughly 40% had some.

A note on this clone: Its antigen is as yet unknown.

Produced via immunoSEQ multiplex PCR; TCRdb's table is partial and in-frame only. The data show 77,000 or so clones, 85% to 95% seen once. Study findings and constraints: Partly responding patients at 0.1-3.0 mg/kg showed some of the smallest clonal expansion.

The CDR3 has 16 residues. Per the germline V gene, CDR1 is MNHNY and CDR2 is SVGAGI (reference sequence). V lost 4 bases and J 0 bases, leaving 13 bases between the germline ends. The V call is TRBV6-6, the J call TRBJ1-5; D might be TRBD1 (5 bases). The source of this sequence is an adult with an advanced solid tumor such as melanoma, head and neck, liver or kidney cancer. Specimen: CD4+ or CD8+ T cells sorted from blood, collected in a trial of the OX40 agonist ivuxolimab. CDR3 protein: CASSSAPRDSNQPQHF. The CDR3 region has the DNA TGTGCCAGCAGTTCAGCCCCCAGGGATAGCAATCAGCCCCAGCATTTT.